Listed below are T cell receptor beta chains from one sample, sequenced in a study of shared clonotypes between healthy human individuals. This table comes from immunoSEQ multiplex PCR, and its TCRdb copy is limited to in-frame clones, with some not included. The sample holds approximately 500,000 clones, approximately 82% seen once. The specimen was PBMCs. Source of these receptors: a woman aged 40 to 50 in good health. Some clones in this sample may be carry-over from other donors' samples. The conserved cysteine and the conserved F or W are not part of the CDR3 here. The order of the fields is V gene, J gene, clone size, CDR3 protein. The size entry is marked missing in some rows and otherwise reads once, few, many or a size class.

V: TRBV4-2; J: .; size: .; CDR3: ASSHIGLGRPKGYEQY
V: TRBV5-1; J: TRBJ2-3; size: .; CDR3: ASSSLDSGGDTQY
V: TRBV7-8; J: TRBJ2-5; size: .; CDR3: ASSLPETQY
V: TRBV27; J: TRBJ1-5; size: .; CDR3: ASGAGKRPQH
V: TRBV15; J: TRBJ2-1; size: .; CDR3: ATSRDGLAGSNEQF
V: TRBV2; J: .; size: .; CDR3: ASSELGISNEQF
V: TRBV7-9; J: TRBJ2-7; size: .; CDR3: ASSLDRGEEQY
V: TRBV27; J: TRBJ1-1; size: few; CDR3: ASRRGRNTEAF
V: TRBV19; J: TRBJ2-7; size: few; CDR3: ASSLRGDSYEQY
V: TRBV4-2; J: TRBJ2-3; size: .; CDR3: ASSQVALLAGGGSDTQY
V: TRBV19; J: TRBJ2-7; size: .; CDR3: ANNKPWGGEEDTSYEQY
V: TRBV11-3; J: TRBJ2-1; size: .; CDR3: ASSTGRGEQF
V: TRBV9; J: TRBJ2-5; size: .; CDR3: ASSVGANQETQY
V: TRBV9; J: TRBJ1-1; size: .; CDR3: ASSVAENTEAF
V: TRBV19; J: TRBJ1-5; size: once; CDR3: ASSAGQANQPQH
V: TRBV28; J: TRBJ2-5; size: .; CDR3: ASSPGTGGLKVVTQY
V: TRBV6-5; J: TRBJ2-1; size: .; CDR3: ASSYGGGMRQF
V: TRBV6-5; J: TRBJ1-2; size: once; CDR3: ASSPTENYGYT
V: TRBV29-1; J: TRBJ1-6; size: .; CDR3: SAATGGNSPLH
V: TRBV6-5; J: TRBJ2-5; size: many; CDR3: ASSYARGQGVETQY
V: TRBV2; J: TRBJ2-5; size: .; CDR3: ASSGESGSPETQY
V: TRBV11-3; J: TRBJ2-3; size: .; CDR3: ASSLAGQGAVDTQY
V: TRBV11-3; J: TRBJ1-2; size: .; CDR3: ASSVGQASYT
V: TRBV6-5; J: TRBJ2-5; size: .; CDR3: ASRTSGETQY
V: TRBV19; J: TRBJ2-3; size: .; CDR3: ASSMAGSRDTQY
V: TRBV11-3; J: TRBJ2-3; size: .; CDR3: ASSLRREGRRDTQY
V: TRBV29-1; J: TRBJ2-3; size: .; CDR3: SVKRQGGADTQY
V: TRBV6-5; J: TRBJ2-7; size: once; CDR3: ASSYSRGRTGEQY
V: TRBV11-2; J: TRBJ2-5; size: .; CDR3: ASNLMGAGQETQY
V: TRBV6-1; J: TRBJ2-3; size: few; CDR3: ASSGPGGTDTQY
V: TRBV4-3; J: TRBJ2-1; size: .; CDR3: ASSQDHSGYNEQF
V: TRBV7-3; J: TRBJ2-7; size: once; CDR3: ASSVGTSTEQY
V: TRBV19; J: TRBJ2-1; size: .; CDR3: ASSIRAGGYNEQF
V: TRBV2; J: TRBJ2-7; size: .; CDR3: ASSEGPSGSYEQY
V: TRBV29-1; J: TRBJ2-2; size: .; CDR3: SVELGDYPNTGELF
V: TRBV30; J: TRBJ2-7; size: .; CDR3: AWGSNPLDEQY
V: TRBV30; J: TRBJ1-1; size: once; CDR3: AWSVLLGDTEAF
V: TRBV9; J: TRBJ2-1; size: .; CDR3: ASSARTGFLAGVRNEQF
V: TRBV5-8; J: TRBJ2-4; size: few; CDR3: ASSLIWQGPDIQY
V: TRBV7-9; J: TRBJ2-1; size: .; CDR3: ASSARGLAGTYNEQF
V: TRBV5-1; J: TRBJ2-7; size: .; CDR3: ASSLGGGTLYEQY
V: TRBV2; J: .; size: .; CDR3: ASIGGRGSSYEQY
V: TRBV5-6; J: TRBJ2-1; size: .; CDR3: ASSLTGPYNEQF
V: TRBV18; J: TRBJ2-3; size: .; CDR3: ASSPTGDTQY